This is a list of T cell receptor beta chains from one sample in a study of cytomegalovirus exposure and HLA in healthy donors. Profiled with immunoSEQ multiplex PCR; TCRdb holds only in-frame clones, not every one. Counted here are tens of thousands of clones, approximately 80% occurring once; the ten biggest clones make up 3.5% to 4%. Sequencing used PBMCs. These TCRs come from a man between 45 and 60 years old in good health and CMV-seronegative. The CDR3 runs from the conserved cysteine through the conserved F or W. The D gene is left open where the match is weak. Size tells how often a clone was seen (once, few, many) or the class of an expanded clone, and some rows leave it out.

clone size	V gene	D gene	J gene	CDR3 DNA	CDR3 protein
-	TRBV4-2	-	TRBJ1-2	TGTGCCAGCAGCCAAGAATTAGGACAGTCCATTAACTATGGCTACACCTTC	CASSQELGQSINYGYTF
-	TRBV5-4	TRBD1	TRBJ2-5	TGTGCCAGCAGCCCGGGACAGGCAGAAGAGACCCAGTACTTC	CASSPGQAEETQYF
-	TRBV19	TRBD2	TRBJ2-1	TGTGCCAGTAGTATAGCCCACCCACGGGGGGGATCCTACAATGAGCAGTTCTTC	CASSIAHPRGGSYNEQFF
-	TRBV9	TRBD1	TRBJ1-2	TGTGCCAGCAGCGTGGGGACAGACTATGGCTACACCTTC	CASSVGTDYGYTF
-	TRBV28	TRBD1	TRBJ1-1	TGTGCCAGCAGACCCTCGGCAGGGGGGTTTGATGAAGCTTTCTTT	CASRPSAGGFDEAFF
-	TRBV27	TRBD2	TRBJ2-5	TGTGCCAGCAGCACTACCGGGACTAGCGGAACTACCTTCCAAGAGACCCAGTACTTC	CASSTTGTSGTTFQETQYF
-	TRBV6-5	-	TRBJ2-2	TGTGCCAGCAGTTACTCGTACGGGGTCAGGACCGGGGAGCTGTTTTTT	CASSYSYGVRTGELFF
-	TRBV6-1	TRBD2	TRBJ2-1	TGTGCCAGCACGGAGCGGGAGCGCTACTACAATGAGCAGTTCTTC	CASTERERYYNEQFF
-	TRBV28	TRBD1	TRBJ2-7	TGTGCCAGCAGTTTATCTAGAACAGGGGGCTGGGAGCAGTACTTC	CASSLSRTGGWEQYF
-	TRBV27	TRBD1	TRBJ2-7	TGTGCCAGCAGTCCGTGGACAGGGACCTACGAGCAGTACTTC	CASSPWTGTYEQYF
-	TRBV5-4	TRBD1	TRBJ2-1	TGTGCCAGCAGCCAGGGACAGGGGCTGCAGGGTGAGCAGTTCTTC	CASSQGQGLQGEQFF
-	TRBV6-1	-	TRBJ2-5	TGTGCCAGCAGTATTCACAGGGGGACTAAAGAGACCCAGTACTTC	CASSIHRGTKETQYF
few	TRBV5-4	TRBD1	TRBJ2-7	TGTGCCAGCAGCCCGACAGGGACCTACGAGCAGTACTTC	CASSPTGTYEQYF
once	TRBV18	TRBD1	TRBJ2-1	TGTGCCAGCTCACCACCGGCAGGGGGCGGGAATGAGCAGTTCTTC	CASSPPAGGGNEQFF
-	TRBV11-2	TRBD1	TRBJ2-4	TGTGCCAGCAGCTCGTATGGACAGGGGACGGGACAAGGAAACATTCAGTACTTC	CASSSYGQGTGQGNIQYF
-	TRBV7-9	-	TRBJ2-3	TGTGCCAGCAGCTTGGGTGTCGGGAATACGCAGTATTTT	CASSLGVGNTQYF
few	TRBV6-1	-	TRBJ2-1	TGTGCCAGCACCGAGAATGTTGATAGTGGTGAGCAGTTCTTC	CASTENVDSGEQFF
-	TRBV2	TRBD1	TRBJ2-1	TGTGCCAGCACCCGGGACAGGGGTGTTGCGCAGTTCTTC	CASTRDRGVAQFF
-	TRBV28	TRBD1	TRBJ2-7	TGTGCCAGCACCCCGGGACAGGGGTCCTACGAGCAGTACTTC	CASTPGQGSYEQYF
-	TRBV10-3	-	TRBJ1-2	TGTGCCATCAGTGAGTCGGTTGCTCTAACCTTC	CAISESVALTF
-	TRBV6-1	TRBD2	TRBJ2-3	TGTGCCACTCGAGGGGCGGGAGTCACAGATACGCAGTATTTT	CATRGAGVTDTQYF
-	TRBV27	TRBD1	TRBJ1-1	TGTGCCAGCAGTTTTAGGACAGGGGGGGGGAACACTGAAGCTTTCTTT	CASSFRTGGGNTEAFF
-	TRBV5-1	TRBD2	TRBJ2-1	TGCGCCAGCAGCGCCGCTAGCGGGAGCACGTCCTACAATGAGCAGTTCTTC	CASSAASGSTSYNEQFF
-	TRBV2	TRBD2	TRBJ2-3	TGTGCCAGCTCGGGAGGGAGCACAGATACGCAGTATTTT	CASSGGSTDTQYF
-	TRBV5-4	-	TRBJ1-2	TGTGCCAGCAGCGGTGCCCTAGCCGGGTATGGCTACACCTTC	CASSGALAGYGYTF
-	TRBV6-5	TRBD1	TRBJ1-4	TGTGCCAGCAGCCGACTGGACAGGGATAATGAAAAACTGTTTTTT	CASSRLDRDNEKLFF
-	TRBV5-3	-	TRBJ1-5	TGTGCCAGGGAAGGGTCCAAGGGGGACCAGCCCCAGCATTTT	CAREGSKGDQPQHF
-	TRBV5-1	TRBD1	TRBJ2-1	TGCGCCAGCAGCGATTACAGGGGCTCCTACAATGAGCAGTTCTTC	CASSDYRGSYNEQFF
-	TRBV27	TRBD1	TRBJ1-2	TGTGCCAGCGGCCGGGACAGGGAATATGGCTACACCTTC	CASGRDREYGYTF
-	TRBV27	TRBD2	TRBJ2-3	TGTGCCAGCAGGGGACTAGCGGAGCGGACCCCTAGCACAGATACGCAGTATTTT	CASRGLAERTPSTDTQYF
-	TRBV19	TRBD1	TRBJ1-5	TGTGCCAGTAGTACCCAGACGGGACAGGGTTTTGGTCAGCCCCAGCATTTT	CASSTQTGQGFGQPQHF
-	TRBV28	TRBD1	TRBJ1-5	TGTGCCAGCAGGCAGGGGGGCTCGAGGGGTAATCAGCCCCAGCATTTT	CASRQGGSRGNQPQHF
-	TRBV28	-	TRBJ1-2	TGTGCCAGCCGGTCAGGCTTCTATGGCTACACCTTC	CASRSGFYGYTF
-	TRBV5-8	-	TRBJ1-1	TGTGCCAGTATCGCGGGAATCTCCTTCACTGAAGCTTTCTTT	CASIAGISFTEAFF
-	TRBV30	-	TRBJ2-3	TGTGCCTGGAGTGGGGGGGCAGATACGCAGTATTTT	CAWSGGADTQYF
-	TRBV4-3	TRBD2	TRBJ2-7	TGCGCCAGCAGCCAAGAACTAGCGGGACACTACGAGCAGTACTTC	CASSQELAGHYEQYF
-	TRBV7-2	-	TRBJ2-1	TGTGCCAGCAGCTTAAACTCACCCTCCTACAATGAGCAGTTCTTC	CASSLNSPSYNEQFF
-	TRBV11-1	-	TRBJ2-3	TGTGCCAGCAGCGGCGACCCGCGGGGCACAGATACGCAGTATTTT	CASSGDPRGTDTQYF
once	TRBV13	TRBD1	TRBJ2-5	TGTGCCAGCAGCTCCCCGGGACAGGGGAGAGAGACCCAGTACTTC	CASSSPGQGRETQYF
-	TRBV7-2	-	TRBJ2-7	TGTGCCAGCAGCTTAGTTTCGGGAGTGGCCGAGCAGTACTTC	CASSLVSGVAEQYF
once	TRBV28	TRBD1	TRBJ2-7	TGTGCCAGCAGTTCGTCACAGGGGTCGGGCTACGAGCAGTACTTC	CASSSSQGSGYEQYF
-	TRBV6-5	-	TRBJ2-7	TGTGCCAGCAGAGACGGGGGACAGACAGCCTACGAGCAGTACTTC	CASRDGGQTAYEQYF
-	TRBV28	TRBD2	TRBJ2-7	TGTGCCAGCAGGGCCTCGACTAGCGGCTACTACGAGCAGTACTTC	CASRASTSGYYEQYF
-	TRBV11-2	-	TRBJ2-1	TGTGCCAGCAGCTCCATTAGGGGGAACTTAGTTAAGTTCTTC	CASSSIRGNLVKFF
-	TRBV7-2	-	TRBJ2-5	TGTGCCAGCAGCTATGTGACAGTCCAAGAGACCCAGTACTTC	CASSYVTVQETQYF